These 2 T cell receptor beta chains came from one sample sequenced in a study of response to subunit inactivated influenza vaccine. Via MiXCR, TCRdb re-called the RT-PCR reads, giving one row per CDR3 protein. The sample records 450,000 to 600,000 distinct CDR3 sequences, about 8% being singletons. Here the sequenced sample was PBMCs from blood, taken roughly 24 months after vaccination. The source of these receptors is a man aged 45-69 years who received an inactivated influenza vaccine.

The table lists this clonotype with many counts. V gene TRBV27 combines with J gene TRBJ2-7; D ambiguous. CDR3 length: 15 amino acids. V lost 5 bases and J 0 bases, leaving 14 bases between the germline ends. In germline, CDR1 is MNHEY, CDR2 SMNVEV (reference sequence). The CDR3 bases are TGTGCCAGCAGTCCCGCAAGTCTAAGCTCCTACGAGCAGTACTTC. Amino acid sequence: CASSPASLSSYEQYF.

This clonotype was counted between two and nine times. The rearrangement uses TRBV6-5 and TRBJ2-5, with 8 nucleotides matching TRBD2. V lost 7 bases, J lost 4 bases, and 11 bases stayed unmatched. The CDR3 covers 15 residues. Germline CDR1 is MNHEY and CDR2 is SVGAGI. DNA for the CDR3: TGTGCCAGCACTTCCTCGAGCGGGGGATCAGAGACCCAGTACTTC. Translating it yields CASTSSSGGSETQYF.